The 3 T cell receptor beta chains given below trace back to one sample, sequenced in a study of early T cells in non-severe SARS-CoV-2 infection. TCRdb analysed the 5' RACE reads with MiXCR anew, one entry per CDR3 protein. Of over 55,000 distinct CDR3 sequences in the sample, around 12% are singletons; the top ten hold roughly 2.6%. The sequencing here drew on whole blood, taken at baseline. These receptors were obtained from an adult who was a healthcare worker with PCR-confirmed SARS-CoV-2 infection or an uninfected control (not recorded which).

This sequence joins TRBV10-3 and TRBJ2-1; D is unclear. Germline lookup yields CDR1 ENHRY and CDR2 SYGVKD. The CDR3 sequence is 12 residues long. V was clipped by 5 bases and J by 6 bases, with 8 bases between them. The chain's CDR3 is CAISLDGNEQFF. CDR3 bases: TGTGCCATCAGTTTGGACGGCAATGAGCAGTTCTTC.

This clonotype has a count of ten or more. The gene calls are TRBV28 and TRBJ2-1; no definite D call. CDR1 is MDHEN and CDR2 is SYDVKM in the germline V gene. V lost 5 bases and J 1 base, leaving 3 bases between the germline ends. The CDR3 contains 12 residues. The CDR3 DNA reads TGTGCCAGCAGTCCGTCCTACAATGAGCAGTTCTTC. This translates into CASSPSYNEQFF.

This clonotype was seen more than once but under ten times. The gene calls are TRBV5-5 and TRBJ2-4; D remains ambiguous. The length of the CDR3 is 13 residues. Germline-derived CDR1 and CDR2 are SGHKS and YYEKEE (reference sequence). The V end lost 0 bases, the J end lost 3 bases, and 4 bases lay between the germline ends. CDR3 sequence: CASSLDSKNIQYF. The CDR3 DNA sequence: TGTGCCAGCAGCTTGGACAGCAAAAACATTCAGTACTTC. Based on the CDR3 plus reference TRBV5-5 and TRBJ2-4, the full variable domain is DAGVTQSPTHLIKTRGQQVTLRCSPISGHKSVSWYQQVLGQGPQFIFQYYEKEERGRGNFPDRFSARQFPNYSSELNVNALLLGDSALYLCASSLDSKNIQYFGAGTRLSVL.